This is a list of T cell receptor beta chains from one sample in a study of blood T cells in healthy people across ages. From the 5' RACE reads, TCRdb called clonotypes with MiXCR, one entry per CDR3 protein. The sample includes approximately 1,700,000 distinct CDR3 sequences, 39% seen only once; the top ten take around 23%. Material: blood. Receptor source: a human donor in good health. The CDR3 runs from the conserved cysteine through the conserved F or W. The D gene is left open where the match is weak. Not all rows give a size; the values are once, few, many and, for expanded clones, a class.

d_call,cdr3_length,clone_size,v_call,j_call,cdr3_aa,cdr3_nt
TRBD2,14,few,TRBV5-1,TRBJ2-3,CASSGTTGTDTQYF,TGCGCCAGTTCCGGGACTACAGGCACAGATACGCAGTATTTT
-,14,-,TRBV20-1,TRBJ2-5,CSASTGTHQETQYF,TGCAGTGCTAGTACCGGGACCCACCAAGAGACCCAGTACTTC
TRBD2,17,-,TRBV5-4,TRBJ2-5,CASSLGPGLAGGGEQYF,TGTGCCAGCAGCTTGGGACCGGGACTAGCGGGCGGCGGGGAGCAGTACTTC
TRBD1,15,-,TRBV28,TRBJ1-3,CASSSTGRGGNTIYF,TGTGCCAGCAGTTCGACAGGGAGGGGAGGAAACACCATATATTTT
TRBD1,13,many,TRBV29-1,TRBJ2-7,CSVGGTGAYEQYF,TGCAGCGTTGGGGGGACAGGGGCGTACGAGCAGTACTTC
TRBD1,18,-,TRBV20-1,TRBJ2-7,CSAREGTGGVLADYEQYF,TGCAGTGCTAGAGAGGGGACAGGGGGCGTTCTAGCGGACTACGAGCAGTACTTC
-,19,few,TRBV7-6,TRBJ1-2,CASSLALSDRTSTNYGYTF,TGTGCCAGCAGCTTAGCGCTTAGTGACAGGACTTCGACTAACTATGGCTACACCTTC
TRBD2,15,many,TRBV29-1,TRBJ2-1,CSVEDILAGNNEQFF,TGCAGCGTTGAAGATATCCTAGCGGGCAACAATGAGCAGTTCTTC
TRBD1,17,-,TRBV25-1,TRBJ2-6,CASSETGAPSGTNVLTF,TGTGCCAGCAGTGAGACAGGGGCCCCCTCTGGGACCAACGTCCTGACTTTC
-,13,-,TRBV20-1,TRBJ1-1,CTANWHPNTEAFF,TGCACGGCTAACTGGCACCCGAACACTGAAGCTTTCTTT
TRBD1,15,few,TRBV5-5,TRBJ1-4,CASSLETGFNEKLFF,TGTGCCAGCAGCTTGGAGACAGGGTTTAATGAAAAACTGTTTTTT
TRBD2,15,many,TRBV6-5,TRBJ2-3,CASSLSGVETDTQYF,TGTGCCAGCAGCCTTAGCGGGGTGGAGACAGATACGCAGTATTTT
-,14,few,TRBV10-3,TRBJ2-5,CAISDSGSQETQYF,TGTGCCATCAGTGATAGCGGTTCCCAAGAGACCCAGTACTTC
-,15,-,TRBV7-3,TRBJ2-5,CASSFSGIGQETQYF,TGTGCCAGCAGCTTTTCTGGGATAGGGCAAGAGACCCAGTACTTC
-,15,-,TRBV24-1,TRBJ2-7,CATSDREGSYNEQYF,TGTGCCACCAGTGATAGGGAAGGCTCCTACAATGAGCAGTACTTC
TRBD1,16,few,TRBV7-2,TRBJ1-2,CASSKTGGNSYQGYTF,TGTGCCAGCTCGAAGACAGGGGGAAACTCGTACCAGGGCTACACCTTC
TRBD1,15,-,TRBV9,TRBJ2-7,CASSEGQGASYEQYF,TGTGCCAGCAGCGAAGGACAGGGGGCTAGCTACGAGCAGTACTTC
TRBD2,17,-,TRBV29-1,TRBJ2-1,CSVEDWGGGLKNNEQFF,TGCAGCGTTGAAGATTGGGGCGGGGGTCTAAAAAACAATGAGCAGTTCTTC
TRBD1,13,-,TRBV29-1,TRBJ1-2,CSTGQGLDYGYTF,TGCAGCACGGGACAGGGGCTTGACTATGGCTACACCTTC
-,16,few,TRBV20-1,TRBJ1-1,CSARFLGGLLNTEAFF,TGCAGTGCTCGTTTTTTGGGGGGCCTTCTGAACACTGAAGCTTTCTTT
TRBD1,18,-,TRBV5-6,TRBJ2-1,CASSLGQGDISAYNEQFF,TGTGCCAGCAGCTTGGGACAGGGTGATATTAGCGCCTACAATGAGCAGTTCTTC
TRBD2,16,-,TRBV7-9,TRBJ2-7,CASSLDSGGATYEQYF,TGTGCCAGCAGCTTAGACAGCGGGGGGGCCACCTACGAGCAGTACTTC
-,15,few,TRBV6-2/TRBV6-3,TRBJ1-6,CASSYSTGTNSPLHF,TGTGCCAGCAGTTACTCGACCGGGACCAATTCGCCCCTCCACTTT
TRBD1,14,-,TRBV29-1,TRBJ1-1,CSVGSTGQGPSAFF,TGCAGCGTTGGAAGCACGGGACAGGGGCCCTCTGCTTTCTTT
-,13,few,TRBV3-1,TRBJ1-6,CASSQGRDSPLHF,TGTGCCAGCAGCCAGGGGAGGGATTCACCCCTCCACTTT
TRBD2,15,few,TRBV10-3,TRBJ2-5,CAAGTLAGYEETQYF,TGTGCCGCAGGAACCTTAGCGGGGTATGAAGAGACCCAGTACTTC
TRBD1,15,few,TRBV20-1,TRBJ1-4,CSARPRGRLREELFF,TGCAGTGCTAGACCCAGGGGGCGGCTTCGCGAAGAACTGTTTTTT
-,12,few,TRBV20-1,TRBJ2-1,CCARKFRDEQFF,TGCTGTGCTCGAAAGTTTAGGGATGAGCAGTTCTTC
-,13,once,TRBV29-1,TRBJ2-2,CSVDGGDTGELFF,TGCAGCGTTGACGGTGGGGACACCGGGGAGCTGTTTTTT
TRBD1,16,few,TRBV6-5,TRBJ2-6,CASRGQGFGGANVLTF,TGTGCCAGCAGGGGACAGGGGTTTGGTGGGGCCAACGTCCTGACTTTC
-,16,-,TRBV7-6,TRBJ2-3,CASSLMRPTSTDTQYF,TGTGCCAGCAGCTTAATGAGACCCACGAGCACAGATACGCAGTATTTT
-,14,-,TRBV10-3,TRBJ1-5,CAISGKGSDQPQHF,TGTGCCATCAGTGGAAAGGGGAGCGATCAGCCCCAGCATTTT
-,13,few,TRBV7-2,TRBJ1-2,CASSLDTNYGNTF,TGTGCCAGCAGCTTAGACACTAACTATGGCAACACCTTC
TRBD1,14,few,TRBV20-1,TRBJ1-2,CSATAGTGVDGYTF,TGCAGTGCTACCGCCGGGACAGGGGTGGATGGCTACACCTTC
-,13,few,TRBV4-3,TRBJ1-5,CASSPPGEQPQHF,TGCGCCAGCAGCCCCCCGGGAGAGCAGCCCCAGCATTTT
-,14,-,TRBV5-1,TRBJ2-3,CASSLRDGRDTQYF,TGCGCCAGCAGCTTGCGGGACGGCCGGGATACGCAGTATTTT
-,16,-,TRBV7-3,TRBJ2-1,CASSPWAGQGYNEQFF,TGTGCCAGCAGCCCATGGGCGGGACAAGGGTACAATGAGCAGTTCTTC
-,14,-,TRBV4-3,TRBJ1-5,CASSQELRLGPQHF,TGCGCCAGCAGCCAAGAATTAAGGTTAGGGCCCCAGCATTTT
-,12,few,TRBV30,TRBJ1-2,CAWSVGGNGYTF,TGTGCCTGGAGTGTCGGGGGAAATGGCTACACCTTC
TRBD1,14,-,TRBV11-3,TRBJ1-1,CASSPGGTALEAFF,TGTGCCAGCAGCCCAGGTGGGACAGCGCTTGAAGCTTTCTTT